What follows describes a single T cell receptor beta chain. Germline V CDR1 and CDR2: WNHNN, SYGVQD (reference sequence). The CDR3 covers 13 residues. V lost 3 bases and J 2 bases, leaving 7 bases between the germline ends. The data belong to a study of blood T cell repertoires in COVID-19. The repertoire was sequenced with immunoSEQ multiplex PCR; TCRdb's copy has only in-frame clones and lacks some. The sample records about 200,000 clones, 86% being singletons. The sequence was obtained from a woman in her seventies with acute or convalescent COVID-19. Sequencing was performed on peripheral blood. The chain uses TRBV10-1 and TRBJ1-2; no firm D call. The CDR3 sequence: CASSETVNYGYTF. The CDR3 DNA follows: TGCGCCAGCAGTGAAACAGTAAACTATGGCTACACCTTC.